This TCR beta chain was identified during a study of molecular identifiers for immune sequencing clone quantification. General study points: The share of molecules held by clones above 20 RNA copies was over 99% in effector cells and under 1% in naive cells. Highly expanded clone sizes could be underestimated through barcode sharing by identical TCR molecules.

As for this clonotype: The antigen is not known.

With listed TCR primers and previously described methods, bulk TCR libraries were prepared. TCRdb itself ran the PCR reads through MiXCR, one entry per CDR3 protein. This table holds about half a million distinct CDR3 sequences, about 25% found once. Based on a CD8+CD4-CCR7+CD45RA+ profile, naive CD8 T cells were sorted. The specimen sequenced was naive CD8+ T cells from blood, with Jurkat cell RNA spiked in. Indicated subset: FACS-sorted CD8+CD4-CCR7+CD45RA+ naive T cells. The sequence came from a human donor in good health. Some libraries in this study had Jurkat cell RNA spiked in.

The CDR3 sequence is CASSLGQGALQETQYF. The CDR3 nucleotides read TGTGCCAGCAGCCTCGGGCAGGGGGCTTTACAAGAGACCCAGTACTTC. This chain uses TRBV5-5 with TRBJ2-5, with TRBD1 identical over 8 bases. The CDR3 has 16 residues. Germline V gives CDR1 SGHKS, CDR2 YYEKEE (reference sequence). The ends lost 4 bases at V and 2 bases at J; junction bases unmatched: 10.